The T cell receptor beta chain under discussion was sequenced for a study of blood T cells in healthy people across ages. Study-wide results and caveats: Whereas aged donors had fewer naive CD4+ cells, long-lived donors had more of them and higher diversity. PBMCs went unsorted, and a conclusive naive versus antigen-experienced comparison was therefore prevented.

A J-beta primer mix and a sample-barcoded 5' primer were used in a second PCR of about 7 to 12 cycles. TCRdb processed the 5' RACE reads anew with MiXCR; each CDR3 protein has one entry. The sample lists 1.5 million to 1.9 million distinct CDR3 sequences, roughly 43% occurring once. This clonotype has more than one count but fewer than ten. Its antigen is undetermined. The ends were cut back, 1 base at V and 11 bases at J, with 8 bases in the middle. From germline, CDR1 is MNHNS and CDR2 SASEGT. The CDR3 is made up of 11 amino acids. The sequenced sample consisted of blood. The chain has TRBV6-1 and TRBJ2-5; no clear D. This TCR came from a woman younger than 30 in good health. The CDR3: CASSEDPGQYF. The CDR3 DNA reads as TGTGCCAGCAGTGAAGATCCTGGGCAGTACTTC.